This TCR beta chain originates from a study of OX40 agonist ivuxolimab in advanced cancers. About the investigation overall: Ivuxolimab was a fully human IgG2 agonistic monoclonal antibody targeting the costimulatory receptor OX40 (CD134). Prior anti-PD-1, anti-PD-L1 or anti-CTLA-4 therapy was permitted, and checkpoint inhibitors had been received by more than 35% of dose-escalation patients. Intravenous ivuxolimab was administered to patients every 2 weeks at six dose levels: 0.01, 0.1, 0.3, 1.5, 3 and 10 mg/kg. In the dose-escalation cohort, 82.7% of patients were male, and the mean age was roughly 60 years, with a range of roughly 20 to 79. The monotherapy dose-escalation portion (N of about 50 patients) of the phase I ivuxolimab trial is reported in the paper. Three dose-escalation patients achieved partial responses, one with hepatocellular carcinoma and two with cutaneous melanoma. Of the roughly 51 dose-escalation patients, hepatocellular carcinoma was present in about 20, melanoma in some 15, renal cell carcinoma in 9 and head and neck cancer in 9. The purpose of peripheral TCRbeta sequencing was to test whether ivuxolimab changed TCR sequence diversity and led to clonal T-cell expansion. The study at large found these results: Clonal expansion of both CD4+ and CD8+ blood T cells was observed from baseline to week 6 at doses 0.1 to 3.0 mg/kg. Low levels of normalized T-cell clonal expansion were also seen in some nonresponding patients. The antigen specificity of the clonally expanded peripheral T cells was not determined. In partial responders in the 0.1-3.0 mg/kg groups, normalized peripheral clonal expansion was found to be among the lowest, especially among CD8+ T cells. On average, CD8+ T cells showed more expanded clones than CD4+ T cells after ivuxolimab.

Patients with autoimmune disease history or receiving systemic immunosuppression were excluded from the trial. In every dose cohort, peripheral blood was drawn for TCR sequencing at baseline, cycle 4 day 1, and cycle 7 day 1. Samples were obtained from an open-label, multicenter, first-in-human phase I dose-escalation trial of ivuxolimab. Adults with locally advanced or metastatic head and neck squamous cell, hepatocellular, melanoma or renal cell carcinoma were enrolled in the trial. CD4+ and CD8+ T cells were sorted separately from peripheral blood before TCR sequencing. CDR1 and CDR2, looked up from the germline V gene (reference sequence), are GTSNPN and SVGIG. From the cysteine up to the phenylalanine, the CDR3 has a length of 13 residues. Only CDR3 DNA is held: 39 bases, read in frame from base 1. Germline trimming amounts to 4 bases on V and 4 bases on J, with 3 as the count of junction bases outside the gene matches.

Genomic DNA was isolated from the sorted cells so that the TCRbeta CDR3 region could be sequenced. The immunoSEQ Assay was used to sequence the TCRbeta CDR3 regions. Drawn from immuneACCESS, this table holds only the in-frame rearrangements with V and J called that TCRdb kept. Clones are partly lost; checked studies trace under half to an unresolved V gene and leave the rest unexplained. Present in this sample are about 54,000 clones, 85% to 90% of which were seen just once. Approximately 1.4% of the sample goes to the ten largest clones. A word on this clone: Its target antigen remains unknown. One base away there is no much larger clone; base qualities are not given.

The rearranged segments are TRBV30 and TRBJ1-3; TRBD1 matches 8 bases in the middle. This sequence originates from an adult with an advanced solid tumor such as melanoma, head and neck, liver or kidney cancer. Sequences were derived from CD4+ or CD8+ T cells sorted from blood, sampled in a trial of the OX40 agonist ivuxolimab. The DNA reads TGTGCCTGGACCAGGGGGCAAGGAAACACCATATATTTT. This gives the protein CAWTRGQGNTIYF.